A selection of T cell receptor beta chains follows, all from one sample in a study of T-cell reconstitution after alpha-beta-depleted transplantation in children. TCRdb re-called the PCR reads with MiXCR, one entry per CDR3 protein. The sample lists 80,000 to 95,000 distinct CDR3 sequences, 7.5% to 9.5% occurring once. The input for sequencing was PBMCs from the stem cell graft donor, taken from the stem cell graft. These receptor sequences come from a human donor who donated a stem cell graft to a child with congenital amegakaryocytic thrombocytopenia. CDR3s include the opening cysteine and the closing phenylalanine or tryptophan. The order of the fields is clone size, J gene, V gene, D gene, CDR3 protein, CDR3 DNA. D genes are given only for firm matches. Clone size is shown for a subset of rows, as once, few, many or a class of expanded clone.

clone size: many
J gene: TRBJ2-2
V gene: TRBV5-1
D gene: TRBD2
CDR3 protein: CASSLGLAGGDTGELFF
CDR3 DNA: TGCGCCAGCAGCTTGGGACTAGCGGGAGGGGACACCGGGGAGCTGTTTTTT

clone size: many
J gene: TRBJ2-7
V gene: TRBV20-1
D gene: TRBD1
CDR3 protein: CSCVGTGELYEQYF
CDR3 DNA: TGCAGTTGTGTCGGGACAGGGGAGCTTTACGAGCAGTACTTC

clone size: many
J gene: TRBJ2-1
V gene: TRBV15
D gene: TRBD2
CDR3 protein: CATSRILAGGEQFF
CDR3 DNA: TGTGCCACCAGCAGGATACTAGCGGGAGGCGAGCAGTTCTTC

clone size: NA
J gene: TRBJ2-3
V gene: TRBV12-3/TRBV12-4
D gene: TRBD1
CDR3 protein: CAFSLGTGRAVDRTDTQYF
CDR3 DNA: TGTGCCTTCAGTTTAGGGACAGGGCGAGCAGTCGATCGCACAGATACGCAGTATTTT

clone size: many
J gene: TRBJ1-1
V gene: TRBV20-1
D gene: NA
CDR3 protein: CSSFRTRNTEAFF
CDR3 DNA: TGCAGTTCGTTTAGGACCAGAAACACTGAAGCTTTCTTT

clone size: many
J gene: TRBJ2-5
V gene: TRBV7-2
D gene: TRBD2
CDR3 protein: CASSFGPSGQETQYF
CDR3 DNA: TGTGCCAGCAGCTTCGGACCTAGCGGACAAGAGACCCAGTACTTC

clone size: many
J gene: TRBJ2-3
V gene: TRBV7-8
D gene: TRBD2
CDR3 protein: CASSFTGTSGGGIIADTQYF
CDR3 DNA: TGTGCCAGCAGCTTCACCGGGACTAGCGGGGGGGGGATCATCGCAGATACGCAGTATTTT

clone size: many
J gene: TRBJ1-3
V gene: TRBV12-3/TRBV12-4
D gene: TRBD1
CDR3 protein: CASRDPQGAGNTIYF
CDR3 DNA: TGTGCCAGCAGGGACCCCCAGGGGGCTGGAAACACCATATATTTT

clone size: many
J gene: TRBJ2-2
V gene: TRBV5-5
D gene: NA
CDR3 protein: CASSPGHTIAGELFF
CDR3 DNA: TGTGCCAGCAGCCCCGGGCATACTATCGCCGGGGAGCTGTTTTTT

clone size: NA
J gene: TRBJ1-1
V gene: TRBV20-1
D gene: NA
CDR3 protein: CSAHMGTEAFF
CDR3 DNA: TGCAGTGCACACATGGGGACTGAAGCTTTCTTT

clone size: NA
J gene: TRBJ1-5
V gene: TRBV12-3/TRBV12-4
D gene: NA
CDR3 protein: CASSHGTGTQPQHF
CDR3 DNA: TGTGCCAGCAGTCATGGTACAGGGACCCAGCCCCAGCATTTT

clone size: many
J gene: TRBJ2-5
V gene: TRBV25-1
D gene: NA
CDR3 protein: CASSAGDRNWQETQYF
CDR3 DNA: TGTGCCAGCAGCGCGGGGGACAGAAATTGGCAAGAGACCCAGTACTTC

clone size: many
J gene: TRBJ2-1
V gene: TRBV10-3
D gene: TRBD2
CDR3 protein: CAISGTGTSGSNEQFF
CDR3 DNA: TGTGCCATCAGTGGAACCGGGACTAGCGGGAGCAATGAGCAGTTCTTC

clone size: many
J gene: TRBJ1-1
V gene: TRBV7-2
D gene: TRBD1
CDR3 protein: CASSPDRMNTEAFF
CDR3 DNA: TGTGCCAGCAGCCCGGACAGGATGAACACTGAAGCTTTCTTT

clone size: few
J gene: TRBJ2-1
V gene: TRBV11-3
D gene: TRBD2
CDR3 protein: CASSRGGAIYNEQFF
CDR3 DNA: TGTGCCAGCAGCCGCGGGGGGGCCATCTACAATGAGCAGTTCTTC

clone size: many
J gene: TRBJ1-2
V gene: TRBV28
D gene: NA
CDR3 protein: CASSLAGGTNYGYTF
CDR3 DNA: TGTGCCAGCAGTTTAGCGGGAGGAACTAACTATGGCTACACCTTC

clone size: many
J gene: TRBJ1-5
V gene: TRBV9
D gene: NA
CDR3 protein: CASSVGTQENQPQHF
CDR3 DNA: TGTGCCAGCAGCGTAGGGACGCAGGAAAATCAGCCCCAGCATTTT

clone size: few
J gene: TRBJ2-1
V gene: TRBV5-1
D gene: TRBD2
CDR3 protein: CASTQPGLASNEQFF
CDR3 DNA: TGCGCCAGCACTCAACCGGGACTAGCGTCCAATGAGCAGTTCTTC

clone size: many
J gene: TRBJ2-3
V gene: TRBV6-5
D gene: NA
CDR3 protein: CASISSGGTQYF
CDR3 DNA: TGTGCCAGCATTTCGTCGGGCGGTACGCAGTATTTT

clone size: many
J gene: TRBJ2-1
V gene: TRBV18
D gene: NA
CDR3 protein: CASSPIVREDNEQFF
CDR3 DNA: TGTGCCAGCTCACCCATCGTCAGGGAGGACAATGAGCAGTTCTTC

clone size: many
J gene: TRBJ2-1
V gene: TRBV4-1
D gene: NA
CDR3 protein: CASSQDRPGTSNEQFF
CDR3 DNA: TGCGCCAGCAGCCAAGATCGACCGGGAACTAGCAATGAGCAGTTCTTC

clone size: many
J gene: TRBJ2-1
V gene: TRBV10-3
D gene: NA
CDR3 protein: CAISQQGQNNEQFF
CDR3 DNA: TGTGCCATCAGTCAGCAAGGACAGAACAATGAGCAGTTCTTC

clone size: many
J gene: TRBJ2-5
V gene: TRBV3-1
D gene: NA
CDR3 protein: CASSQVGRDSSTQYF
CDR3 DNA: TGTGCCAGCAGCCAAGTCGGGCGGGATTCATCGACCCAGTACTTC

clone size: NA
J gene: TRBJ2-5
V gene: TRBV3-1
D gene: NA
CDR3 protein: CAFSKNRMTAYQETQYF
CDR3 DNA: TGTGCCTTCAGCAAAAACCGAATGACAGCGTACCAAGAGACCCAGTACTTC

clone size: NA
J gene: TRBJ1-2
V gene: TRBV28
D gene: NA
CDR3 protein: CASSYGDYTF
CDR3 DNA: TGTGCCAGCAGTTACGGCGATTACACCTTC

clone size: many
J gene: TRBJ2-1
V gene: TRBV20-1
D gene: TRBD2
CDR3 protein: CSARVRGRAWNEQFF
CDR3 DNA: TGCAGTGCTAGGGTGCGCGGGAGGGCCTGGAATGAGCAGTTCTTC

clone size: few
J gene: TRBJ2-2
V gene: TRBV5-1
D gene: NA
CDR3 protein: CASSAAANTGELFF
CDR3 DNA: TGCGCCAGCTCCGCCGCAGCGAACACCGGGGAGCTGTTTTTT

clone size: many
J gene: TRBJ2-3
V gene: TRBV4-3
D gene: NA
CDR3 protein: CASSQEIARLTSTDTQYF
CDR3 DNA: TGCGCCAGCAGCCAAGAAATTGCCCGACTCACTAGCACAGATACGCAGTATTTT

clone size: many
J gene: TRBJ2-1
V gene: TRBV5-1
D gene: NA
CDR3 protein: CASSWDPGDVNEQFF
CDR3 DNA: TGCGCCAGCAGCTGGGATCCCGGGGATGTTAATGAGCAGTTCTTC

clone size: many
J gene: TRBJ2-7
V gene: TRBV29-1
D gene: NA
CDR3 protein: CSVLLWGPDSQYF
CDR3 DNA: TGCAGCGTCCTCTTGTGGGGGCCCGATTCGCAGTACTTC

clone size: NA
J gene: TRBJ2-7
V gene: TRBV12-3/TRBV12-4
D gene: NA
CDR3 protein: CASFSAFNPYEQYF
CDR3 DNA: TGTGCCAGCTTTTCGGCATTTAACCCCTACGAGCAGTACTTC

clone size: many
J gene: TRBJ1-2
V gene: TRBV29-1
D gene: NA
CDR3 protein: CSVEGRYNYGYTF
CDR3 DNA: TGCAGCGTTGAGGGGAGATATAACTATGGCTACACCTTC

clone size: NA
J gene: TRBJ1-1
V gene: TRBV20-1
D gene: NA
CDR3 protein: CSARAPTGDTEAFF
CDR3 DNA: TGCAGTGCTAGAGCGCCAACGGGGGACACTGAAGCTTTCTTT

clone size: many
J gene: TRBJ1-4
V gene: TRBV12-3/TRBV12-4
D gene: NA
CDR3 protein: CASSPPGRGGKLFF
CDR3 DNA: TGTGCCAGCAGCCCCCCAGGGCGCGGCGGAAAACTGTTTTTT

clone size: many
J gene: TRBJ2-1
V gene: TRBV5-1
D gene: NA
CDR3 protein: CASSLDSNNEQFF
CDR3 DNA: TGCGCCAGCAGCTTGGACAGCAACAATGAGCAGTTCTTC

clone size: many
J gene: TRBJ2-3
V gene: TRBV18
D gene: TRBD2
CDR3 protein: CASSPQAGGRPDTQYF
CDR3 DNA: TGTGCCAGCTCACCACAGGCGGGGGGCCGGCCAGATACGCAGTATTTT

clone size: many
J gene: TRBJ2-1
V gene: TRBV20-1
D gene: TRBD2
CDR3 protein: CSAPGGGRASNEQFF
CDR3 DNA: TGCAGTGCTCCAGGCGGCGGGAGGGCCAGCAATGAGCAGTTCTTC

clone size: many
J gene: TRBJ2-5
V gene: TRBV11-2
D gene: TRBD2
CDR3 protein: CASSLGLARAKTQYF
CDR3 DNA: TGTGCCAGCAGCTTAGGACTAGCCAGGGCCAAGACCCAGTACTTC

clone size: many
J gene: TRBJ1-1
V gene: TRBV5-1
D gene: NA
CDR3 protein: CASSLPTGNTEAFF
CDR3 DNA: TGCGCCAGCAGCTTACCGACAGGGAACACTGAAGCTTTCTTT

clone size: many
J gene: TRBJ2-5
V gene: TRBV29-1
D gene: NA
CDR3 protein: CSVGTRETQYF
CDR3 DNA: TGCAGCGTTGGAACTCGCGAGACCCAGTACTTC

clone size: many
J gene: TRBJ1-1
V gene: TRBV18
D gene: NA
CDR3 protein: CASSPGLGNTEAFF
CDR3 DNA: TGTGCCAGCTCACCAGGTTTGGGGAACACTGAAGCTTTCTTT

clone size: many
J gene: TRBJ1-1
V gene: TRBV29-1
D gene: NA
CDR3 protein: CSVESGGREAFF
CDR3 DNA: TGCAGCGTTGAAAGCGGCGGGAGAGAAGCTTTCTTT

clone size: NA
J gene: TRBJ2-1
V gene: TRBV20-1
D gene: TRBD2
CDR3 protein: CSARALGGSWEQFF
CDR3 DNA: TGCAGTGCTAGAGCTCTGGGGGGGAGTTGGGAGCAGTTCTTC

clone size: many
J gene: TRBJ2-5
V gene: TRBV25-1
D gene: NA
CDR3 protein: CASRVTGKETQYF
CDR3 DNA: TGTGCCAGCAGAGTAACAGGGAAAGAGACCCAGTACTTC

clone size: many
J gene: TRBJ2-1
V gene: TRBV5-3
D gene: TRBD2
CDR3 protein: CARSGPGLAGDLWNEQFF
CDR3 DNA: TGTGCCAGAAGCGGACCGGGACTAGCGGGAGATTTGTGGAATGAGCAGTTCTTC

clone size: NA
J gene: TRBJ2-1
V gene: TRBV11-3
D gene: NA
CDR3 protein: CASSLAGPSYNEQFF
CDR3 DNA: TGTGCCAGCAGCTTAGCCGGTCCTTCCTACAATGAGCAGTTCTTC